These 24 T cell receptor beta chains share one sample of origin, sequenced in a study of tumor and adjacent non-tumor tissue in lung cancer. Three rounds of nested PCR, following a modified ARM-PCR protocol, produced the TCRbeta library. TCRdb passed the multiplex PCR reads through MiXCR, listing each CDR3 protein once. The sample lists 65,000 to 95,000 distinct CDR3 sequences, approximately 71% seen once, with 10% to 15% in the top ten. No cell sorting was done before RNA was extracted from the tissue. The sequenced sample was lung tumor tissue. These receptors originate from a woman in her sixties or seventies with non-small cell lung cancer.

The rearrangement uses TRBV11-2 and TRBJ1-4, with 10 bases identical to TRBD1. The CDR3 is 15 amino acids. Germline loops: CDR1 SGHAT, CDR2 FQNNGV. Trimming took 0 bases from V and 8 from J; bases not matched to a gene: 3. CDR3 residues: CASSLDPGQGEKLFF. The CDR3 DNA is TGTGCCAGCAGCTTAGATCCGGGACAGGGGGAAAAACTGTTTTTT.

On this clonotype: One junction end disagrees with the germline gene, perhaps due to a read error. The J gene is TRBJ2-7, the V gene TRBV12-3 or TRBV12-4, with 11 nucleotides matching TRBD2. CDR3 length equals 15 residues. The CDR3 sequence is CVSSLTSGMVYEQYF. CDR3 DNA sequence: TGTGTCAGCAGCTTGACTAGCGGGATGGTCTACGAACAGTACTTC.

Worth noting for this clonotype: A single base separates this from a much larger clone, so it may be a read error. The genes are TRBV12-3 or TRBV12-4 and TRBJ1-1, with D possibly matching TRBD1 (6 bases). The CDR3 runs 13 residues. CDR3 coding DNA: TGTGTCAGCAGGAACCAGGGGCCTGGGGAAGTTTTCTTT. This translates into CVSRNQGPGEVFF.

In this sample, this clonotype turned up many times. The chain combines TRBV24-1 with TRBJ2-3; tentative D call: TRBD2 (6 bases). The CDR3 consists of 15 residues. Looked up from germline, CDR1 is KGHDR and CDR2 is SFDVKD. Trimming removed 5 bases at V and 1 base at J, with 12 bases between. CDR3 coding DNA: TGTGCCACCAGTGTGCGGGATCTTGGCACAGATACGCAGTATTTT. This sequence encodes CATSVRDLGTDTQYF.

About this clonotype: Relative to the germline gene, one junction end is altered; a read error may explain this. CDR3 residues: CASSDRDRGRGDLFF. The CDR3 region has the DNA TGTGCCAGCAGTGACCGGGACAGGGGGCGAGGGGACCTGTTTTTT. The chain carries TRBV28 and TRBJ2-2; 12 bases map to TRBD1. The CDR3 has 15 amino acids. Per the germline V gene, CDR1 is MDHEN and CDR2 is SYDVKM.

A remark on this clonotype: A read error is possible here, since a much larger clone lies one base away. This sequence joins TRBV28 and TRBJ1-2; 8 nucleotides agree with TRBD1. The ends lost 5 bases at V and 10 bases at J; junction bases unmatched: 9. The CDR3 runs to 13 residues. Germline V lookup: CDR1 MDHEN, CDR2 SYDVKM. CDR3 residues: CASSRTGIIDYTF. The CDR3 nucleotides read TGTGCCAGCAGTCGGACAGGGATTATCGACTACACCTTC.

In the case of this clonotype: The conserved final phenylalanine or tryptophan is absent from the CDR3, which likely points to a read error. V is TRBV6-1 and J is TRBJ2-7; possibly TRBD1 or TRBD2 for D (5 bases each). V was cut by 9 bases and J by 7 bases, with 22 bases left in between. Germline V lookup: CDR1 MNHNS, CDR2 SASEGT. This CDR3 contains 14 residues. CDR3 nucleotides: TGTGCCAGTGTAGGACCGGGACCGCTGGAGGAGCAGTACTTA. Translation gives CASVGPGPLEEQYL.

For this clonotype: A read error is likely, as this CDR3 ends without the conserved phenylalanine or tryptophan. CDR3 sequence: CASKTSGIGHEQFL. CDR3 sequence (DNA): TGTGCCAGCAAGACTAGCGGGATAGGGCATGAGCAGTTCTTG. The chain uses TRBV6-1 and TRBJ2-1, with 11 bases that match TRBD2. Per the germline V gene, CDR1 is MNHNS and CDR2 is SASEGT. With 7 bases clipped from V and 8 bases from J, the junction kept 7 bases outside the gene matches. The length of the CDR3 is 14 residues.

The rearrangement joins TRBV6-2 or TRBV6-3 to TRBJ1-1; possible D gene TRBD1, 5 bases. The CDR3 is 13 amino acids. CDR1 and CDR2 (germline): MNHEY, SVGEGT. With 8 bases removed from V and 2 bases from J, the gap between germline ends came to 12 bases. This CDR3 reads CASLRGINTEAFF. The CDR3 DNA sequence: TGTGCCAGCCTACGGGGCATAAACACTGAAGCTTTCTTT.

The gene calls are TRBV11-1 and TRBJ2-1; 10 nucleotides agree with TRBD2. The CDR3 length is 14 residues. The germline CDR1 and CDR2 sequences are SGHAT and FQDESV (reference sequence). J was trimmed by 11 bases and V by 5 bases; bases with no gene match: 9. DNA for the CDR3: TGTGCCAGCAGCCAGCGGGAGGGTCGCTATAAGCAGTTCTTC. Its protein product is CASSQREGRYKQFF.

In this sample, this clonotype turned up a few times. This sequence may be a read error, since a much larger clone differs from it by one base. The chain carries TRBV28 and TRBJ1-2; TRBD1 matches 8 bases. Trimming cost V 3 bases and J 8 bases; bases outside gene matches: 8. The CDR3 length is 14 residues. Germline V gene lookup returns CDR1 MDHEN and CDR2 SYDVKM. The CDR3 DNA reads as TGTGCCAGCAGTTTCGCAACTGACAGGGGCGGCTACACCTTC. Translated, it gives CASSFATDRGGYTF.

This clonotype was counted between two and nine times. The V gene is TRBV5-1, the J gene TRBJ2-2; D possibly corresponds to TRBD2 (5 bases). The CDR3 has 14 amino acids. Looked up from germline, CDR1 is SGHRS and CDR2 is YFSETQ. Trimming took 3 bases from V and 1 from J, leaving 7 bases between them. CDR3 coding DNA: TGCGCCAGCAGCTGGACTGGGAACACCGGGGAGCTGTTTTTT. This sequence encodes CASSWTGNTGELFF.

Remarks on this clonotype: At one of its ends the junction is not consistent with the germline gene, which may arise from a read error. The chain uses TRBV19 and TRBJ1-4; D is undetermined. Per the germline V gene, CDR1 is LNHDA and CDR2 is SQIVND (reference sequence). The CDR3 sequence is 14 residues long. CDR3 protein: CASTAGSWGEKLSF. For the CDR3, the DNA is TGTGCCAGTACTGCCGGGTCCTGGGGTGAAAAACTGTCTTTT.

Note on this clonotype: One end of the junction fails to match germline, which may point to a read error. The chain is built from TRBV7-8 and TRBJ2-6; 7 bases agree with TRBD1. The germline CDR1 and CDR2 sequences are SGHVS and FQNEAQ. This CDR3 has 16 residues. As DNA, the CDR3 is TGTGCCAGCAGCTTATATCGCAGGGGGTCTGCCAACGTCCCGACTTTC. This gives the protein CASSLYRRGSANVPTF.

As to this clonotype: Relative to the germline gene, one junction end is altered; a read error may explain this. This chain links TRBV7-8 with TRBJ1-2; weak D call: TRBD1 (5 bases). This CDR3 comprises 16 residues. The germline V gene has CDR1 SGHVS and CDR2 FQNEAQ. CDR3 sequence (DNA): TGTGCCAGCAGCTTATGGCGGGGGATTCTGGACTATGGCTACACCTTT. Its protein product is CASSLWRGILDYGYTF.

As concerns this clonotype: A much larger clone differs by one base, so this may be a read error. The conserved phenylalanine or tryptophan normally closing the CDR3 is absent here, so this likely arose from a read error. The chain recombines TRBV28 with TRBJ2-3, with 8 nucleotides matching TRBD2. With 6 bases clipped from V and 5 bases from J, the junction kept 7 bases outside the gene matches. The germline V gene has CDR1 MDHEN and CDR2 SYDVKM. The CDR3 consists of 14 residues. The CDR3 region has the DNA TGTGCCAGCAGCCCCGCGGGGGGAGAAGATACGCAGTATTGT. This translates into CASSPAGGEDTQYC.

Concerning this clonotype: The germline gene is not matched at one end of the junction; a read error may be the cause. The gene calls are TRBV6-5 and TRBJ2-1; 8 bases are a match to TRBD2. CDR3 length equals 18 residues. CDR1 is MNHEY and CDR2 is SVGAGI in the germline V gene. The chain's CDR3 is CVSSYSVAGGYSYNEKFF. The CDR3 DNA reads TGTGTCAGCAGTTACTCGGTGGCGGGGGGCTACTCCTACAATGAAAAGTTCTTC.

There are a few counts of this clonotype. This may be a read error, as it is one base from a much larger clone. No conserved phenylalanine or tryptophan is present at the end of the CDR3, so a read error is the likely explanation. V is TRBV5-1 and J is TRBJ2-2; TRBD1 matches 7 bases. CDR3 length: 15 residues. Germline values: CDR1 SGHRS, CDR2 YFSETQ. Germline trimming cut 4 bases from V and 0 bases from J; bases unmatched to any gene: 3. The CDR3 DNA sequence: TGCGCCAGCAGCCGTCAGGGGGCGAACACCGGGGAGCTGTTTTCT. Translated, it gives CASSRQGANTGELFS.

The chain links TRBV6-1 to TRBJ1-5, with TRBD1 as a possible D gene (5 bases). The V gene's germline CDR1 is MNHNS and CDR2 SASEGT. The V end lost 11 bases, the J end lost 0 bases, and 20 bases lay between the germline ends. The CDR3 contains 16 residues. The CDR3 loop is CAGKRGGGDSNQPQHF. CDR3 nucleotides: TGTGCCGGCAAACGGGGGGGGGGAGATAGCAATCAGCCCCAGCATTTT.

Only one count was recorded for this clonotype. Germline is not matched at one junction end, which may reflect a read error. This chain links TRBV4-1 with TRBJ1-2; D not certain. There are 17 residues in the CDR3. From germline, CDR1 is MGHRA and CDR2 YSYEKL. CDR3 amino acids: CASGQAYSGYLNYGYTF. The CDR3 DNA reads TGCGCCAGCGGCCAAGCCTATTCGGGATACCTAAACTATGGCTACACCTTC.

A remark on this clonotype: Mismatch with germline at one junction end may stem from a read error. The chain uses TRBV4-2 and TRBJ2-7, with TRBD2 matching over 10 bases. This CDR3 has 22 amino acids. CDR1 is LGHNA and CDR2 is YNFKEQ in the germline V gene. The CDR3: CASCQVFTRLLAGLPSSCEQYF. The DNA for the CDR3 is TGTGCCAGCTGCCAAGTTTTCACCAGATTACTAGCGGGATTACCGAGCTCCTGCGAGCAGTACTTC.

Regarding this clonotype: Possible read error: a much larger clone is one base away. The genes are TRBV7-9 and TRBJ1-3; D is ambiguous. The CDR3 spans 12 residues. Germline CDR1 SEHNR, CDR2 FQNEAQ (reference sequence). CDR3 sequence reads: CAGSLTENTIYF. CDR3 DNA: TGTGCCGGCAGCTTAACAGAAAACACCATATATTTT. The full variable domain, its missing parts supplied by reference TRBV7-9 and TRBJ1-3, is DTGVSQNPRHKITKRGQNVTFRCDPISEHNRLYWYRQTLGQGPEFLTYFQNEAQLEKSRLLSDRFSAERPKGSFSTLEIQRTEQGDSAMYLCAGSLTENTIYFGEGSWLTVV.

This clonotype was counted at least ten times. CDR3 nucleotides: TGTGCCAGCAGCTTGCATGCGGGGGCCACTGAAGCTTTCTTT. This gives the protein CASSLHAGATEAFF. The rearrangement joins TRBV5-5 to TRBJ1-1; TRBD1 might be the D (6 bases). CDR1 and CDR2 from the germline V gene are SGHKS and YYEKEE (reference sequence). The CDR3 is made up of 14 amino acids. V gave up 1 base and J gave up 4 bases, with 11 bases separating them.

This clonotype was seen just once. An end of the junction does not agree with germline; a read error may underlie this. The genes are TRBV24-1 and TRBJ2-1, with TRBD2 identical over 8 bases. Germline V CDR1 and CDR2: KGHDR, SFDVKD. The CDR3 loop spans 17 amino acids. The CDR3, as DNA: TGTGCTACCAGTGAATCAACTAGCGGATGCTCCTACAATGAGCAGTTCTTC. It translates to CATSESTSGCSYNEQFF.